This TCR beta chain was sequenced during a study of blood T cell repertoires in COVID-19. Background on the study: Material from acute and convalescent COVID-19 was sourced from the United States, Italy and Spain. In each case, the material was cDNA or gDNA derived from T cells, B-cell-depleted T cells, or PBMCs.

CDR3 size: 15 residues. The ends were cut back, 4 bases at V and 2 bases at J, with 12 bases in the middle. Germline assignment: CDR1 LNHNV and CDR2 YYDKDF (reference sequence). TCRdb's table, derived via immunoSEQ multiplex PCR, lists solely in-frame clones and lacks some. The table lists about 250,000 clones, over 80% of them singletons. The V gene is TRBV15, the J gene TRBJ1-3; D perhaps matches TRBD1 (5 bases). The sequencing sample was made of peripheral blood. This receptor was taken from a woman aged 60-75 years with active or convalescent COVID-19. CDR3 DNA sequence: TGTGCCACCAGCACGGGTCGGGGGGCTGGAAACACCATATATTTT. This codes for CATSTGRGAGNTIYF.